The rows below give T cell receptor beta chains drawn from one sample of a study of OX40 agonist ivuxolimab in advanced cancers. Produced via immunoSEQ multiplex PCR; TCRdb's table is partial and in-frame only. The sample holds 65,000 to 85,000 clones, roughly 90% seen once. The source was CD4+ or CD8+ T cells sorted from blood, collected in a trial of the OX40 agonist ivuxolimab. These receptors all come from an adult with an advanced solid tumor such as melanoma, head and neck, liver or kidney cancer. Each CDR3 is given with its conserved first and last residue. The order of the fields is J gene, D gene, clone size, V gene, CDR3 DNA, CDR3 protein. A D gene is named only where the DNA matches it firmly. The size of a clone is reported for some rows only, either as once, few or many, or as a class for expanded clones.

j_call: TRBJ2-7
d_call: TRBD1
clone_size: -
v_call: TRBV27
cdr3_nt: TGTGCCAGTTGTCGACAGGGGTCCTACGAGCAGTACTTC
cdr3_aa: CASCRQGSYEQYF

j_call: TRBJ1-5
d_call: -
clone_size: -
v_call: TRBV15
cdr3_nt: TGTGCCACAACGGGGCCTTACTATAGCAATCAGCCCCAGCATTTT
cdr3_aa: CATTGPYYSNQPQHF

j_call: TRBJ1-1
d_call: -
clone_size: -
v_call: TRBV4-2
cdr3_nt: TGTGCCAGCAGCCCCGAGGGGGGGGCGAACACTGAAGCTTTCTTT
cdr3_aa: CASSPEGGANTEAFF

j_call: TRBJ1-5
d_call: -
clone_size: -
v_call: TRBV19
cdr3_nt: TGTGCCAGTAGTATCCCAGGGGTCCCCAATCAGCCCCAGCATTTT
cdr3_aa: CASSIPGVPNQPQHF

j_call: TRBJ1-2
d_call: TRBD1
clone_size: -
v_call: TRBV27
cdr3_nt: TGTGCCAGCAGGTCTTCCGGGACAGGGGAAATGGGTGGCTACACCTTC
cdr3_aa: CASRSSGTGEMGGYTF

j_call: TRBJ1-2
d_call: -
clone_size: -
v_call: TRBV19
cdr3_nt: TGTGCCAGTAGTATAAACGCAGGGCTCGATGGCTACACCTTC
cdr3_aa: CASSINAGLDGYTF

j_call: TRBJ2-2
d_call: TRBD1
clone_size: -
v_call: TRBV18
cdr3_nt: TGTGCCAGCTCCATACAGGGGAAGGACACCGGGGAGCTGTTTTTT
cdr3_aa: CASSIQGKDTGELFF

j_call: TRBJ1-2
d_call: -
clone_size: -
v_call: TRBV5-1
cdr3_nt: TGCGCCAGCAGCTTGGGGGACACAGGTACTTATGGCTACACCTTC
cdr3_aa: CASSLGDTGTYGYTF

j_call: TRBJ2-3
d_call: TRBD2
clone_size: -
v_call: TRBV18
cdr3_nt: TGTGCCAGCTCAGGGACTAGCGGCTTCACAGATACGCAGTATTTT
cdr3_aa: CASSGTSGFTDTQYF

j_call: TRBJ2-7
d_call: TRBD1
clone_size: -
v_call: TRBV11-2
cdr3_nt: TGTGCCAGCAGCTATAGAGGGACAGGGGGCGACGAGCAGTACTTC
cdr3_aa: CASSYRGTGGDEQYF

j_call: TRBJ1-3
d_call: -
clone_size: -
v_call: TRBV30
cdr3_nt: TGTGCCTCCGGCCCGGCGGGTAGAAACACCATATATTTT
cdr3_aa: CASGPAGRNTIYF

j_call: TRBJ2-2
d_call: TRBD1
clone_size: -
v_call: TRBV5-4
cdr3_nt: TGTGCCAGCAGATCAGGACAGGGGGCCATCACCGGGGAGCTGTTTTTT
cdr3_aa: CASRSGQGAITGELFF

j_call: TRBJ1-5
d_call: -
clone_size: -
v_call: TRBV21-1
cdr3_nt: TGTGCCAGCAGCCCTCACAACAGGGGGCATCAGCCCCAGCATTTT
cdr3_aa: CASSPHNRGHQPQHF

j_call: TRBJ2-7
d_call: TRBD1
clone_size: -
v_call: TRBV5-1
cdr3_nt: TGCGCCAGCAGCTTGACAGGGGAGTACTACGAGCAGTACTTC
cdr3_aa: CASSLTGEYYEQYF

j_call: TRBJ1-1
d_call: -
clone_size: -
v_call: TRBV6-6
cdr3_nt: TGTGCCAGCAGTTACACGGCAGGGTTGAACACTGAAGCTTTCTTT
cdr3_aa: CASSYTAGLNTEAFF

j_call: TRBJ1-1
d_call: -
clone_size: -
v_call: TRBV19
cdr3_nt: TGTGCCAGTACGGGGGTTGCCACTGAAGCTTTCTTT
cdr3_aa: CASTGVATEAFF

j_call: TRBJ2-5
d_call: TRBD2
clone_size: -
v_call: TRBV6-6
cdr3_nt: TGTGCCAGCAGTTTGCGGGGGGGCCAGCGGGAGACCCAGTACTTC
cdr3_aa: CASSLRGGQRETQYF

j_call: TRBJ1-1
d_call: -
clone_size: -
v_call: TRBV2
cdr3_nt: TGTGCCAGCCCTAACAGGGATATGCACACTGAAGCTTTCTTT
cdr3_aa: CASPNRDMHTEAFF

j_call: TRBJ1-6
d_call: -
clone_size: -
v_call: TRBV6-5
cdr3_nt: TGTGCCAGCAGTGCGGGACGGAGTTATAATTCACCCCTCCACTTT
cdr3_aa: CASSAGRSYNSPLHF

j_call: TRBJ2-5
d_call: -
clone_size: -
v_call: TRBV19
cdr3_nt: TGTGCCAGTAGTATTAATGGGGAGATGCAAGAGACCCAGTACTTC
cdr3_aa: CASSINGEMQETQYF

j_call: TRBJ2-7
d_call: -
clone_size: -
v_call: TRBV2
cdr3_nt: TGTGCCAGCAGGGGGAACCCTTTCTACGAGCAGTACTTC
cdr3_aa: CASRGNPFYEQYF

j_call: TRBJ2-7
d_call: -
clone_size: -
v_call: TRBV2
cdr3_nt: TGTGCCAGTAATGCGGCGCCGAACTCCTACGAGCAGTACTTC
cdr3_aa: CASNAAPNSYEQYF

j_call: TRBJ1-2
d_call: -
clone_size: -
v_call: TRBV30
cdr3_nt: TGTGCCTGGACGCGGGTCAGCTACAACTATGGCTACACCTTC
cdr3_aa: CAWTRVSYNYGYTF

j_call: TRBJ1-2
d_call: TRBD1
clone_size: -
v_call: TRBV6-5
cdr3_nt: TGTGCCAGCAGTAACGGACAGGGCCGTGGCTACACCTTC
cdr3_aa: CASSNGQGRGYTF

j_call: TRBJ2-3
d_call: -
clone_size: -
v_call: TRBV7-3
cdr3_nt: TGTGCCAGCAGCTCCCGACTAGGCGCAGATACGCAGTATTTT
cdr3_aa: CASSSRLGADTQYF

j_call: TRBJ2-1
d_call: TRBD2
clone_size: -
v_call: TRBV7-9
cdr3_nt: TGTGCCAGCAGCTTAGCGCGGAGGACTAGCGGGAGGACTCTACAGTTCTTC
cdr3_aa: CASSLARRTSGRTLQFF

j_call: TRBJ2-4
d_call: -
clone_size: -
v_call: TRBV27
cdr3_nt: TGTGCCAGCAGCCCAAGGGGAAACATTCAGTACTTC
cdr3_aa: CASSPRGNIQYF

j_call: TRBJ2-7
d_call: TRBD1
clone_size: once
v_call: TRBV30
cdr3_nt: TGTGCCTGGAATGGACAGGCCTCCTACGAGCAGTACTTC
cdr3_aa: CAWNGQASYEQYF

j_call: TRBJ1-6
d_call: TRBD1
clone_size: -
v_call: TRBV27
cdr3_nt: TGTGCCAGCAGCCGGGACAGCTATAATTCACCCCTCCACTTT
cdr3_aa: CASSRDSYNSPLHF

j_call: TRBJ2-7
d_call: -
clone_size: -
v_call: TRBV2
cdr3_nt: TGTGCCAGCAGTGAAAGGGGAGCGCCAAGCTCCTACGAGCAGTACTTC
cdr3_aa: CASSERGAPSSYEQYF

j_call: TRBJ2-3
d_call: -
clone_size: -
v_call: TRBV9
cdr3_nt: TGTGCCAGCAGCGTAGCTCTGGGACTCACCCACGGGGCGCAGTATTTT
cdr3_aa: CASSVALGLTHGAQYF

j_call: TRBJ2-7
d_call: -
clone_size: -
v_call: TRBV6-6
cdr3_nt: TGTGCCAGCAGATCCCCCTCAGTTAGCGGCTACGAGCAGTACTTC
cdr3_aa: CASRSPSVSGYEQYF